The rows below give T cell receptor beta chains drawn from one sample of a study of PD-1 blockade in mismatch repair-deficient tumors. This table comes from immunoSEQ multiplex PCR, and its TCRdb copy is limited to in-frame clones, with some not included. The sample yields 100,000 to 150,000 clones, 85% to 90% seen once. The sequences come from peripheral blood, collected 70 to 73 weeks after starting pembrolizumab. The receptors here all came from an adult with mismatch repair-deficient cancer. CDR3s include the opening cysteine and the closing phenylalanine or tryptophan. D genes are given only for firm matches. Clone size appears in some rows only: once, few, many, or a class for an expanded clone.

TRBV6-6	once	TRBJ2-7	NA	CASSLPDRGLIEQYF	TGTGCCAGCAGCCTCCCGGACCGGGGTCTGATCGAGCAGTACTTC
TRBV10-3	NA	TRBJ2-6	NA	CATRTESSGANVLTF	TGTGCCACCCGGACAGAGAGCTCTGGGGCCAACGTCCTGACTTTC
TRBV6-5	NA	TRBJ1-2	NA	CASSYSVQGGYGYTF	TGTGCCAGCAGTTACTCGGTCCAGGGTGGCTATGGCTACACCTTC
TRBV25-1	NA	TRBJ1-2	NA	CASSEWAAMGEDGYTF	TGTGCCAGCAGTGAATGGGCGGCGATGGGGGAGGATGGCTACACCTTC
TRBV30	NA	TRBJ1-1	NA	CAWSVGLTEAFF	TGTGCCTGGAGTGTCGGACTCACTGAAGCTTTCTTT
TRBV4-3	once	TRBJ2-3	NA	CASSQGGSITDTQYF	TGCGCCAGCAGCCAAGGAGGGAGTATAACAGATACGCAGTATTTT
TRBV19	NA	TRBJ2-5	TRBD2	CASSFTSGAEETQYF	TGTGCCAGTAGTTTTACTAGCGGGGCAGAAGAGACCCAGTACTTC
TRBV7-9	NA	TRBJ2-5	NA	CASSLAGASETQYF	TGTGCCAGCAGCTTAGCGGGGGCCTCAGAGACCCAGTACTTC
TRBV28	NA	TRBJ2-3	TRBD2	CASSLSIAGGGTDTQYF	TGTGCCAGCAGTTTGTCTATAGCGGGAGGAGGTACAGATACGCAGTATTTT
TRBV18	NA	TRBJ1-1	NA	CASSPSGGGEAFF	TGTGCCAGCTCACCATCGGGAGGAGGTGAAGCTTTCTTT
TRBV6-6	NA	TRBJ2-7	TRBD2	CASTPGLAGLYEQYF	TGTGCCAGCACCCCGGGACTAGCGGGACTCTACGAGCAGTACTTC
TRBV5-6	once	TRBJ2-7	NA	CASRLGEGSYEQYF	TGTGCCAGCAGGCTGGGAGAGGGCTCCTACGAGCAGTACTTC
TRBV13	NA	TRBJ2-7	TRBD1	CASSLGHRGYEQYF	TGTGCCAGCAGCTTAGGCCACAGGGGGTACGAGCAGTACTTC
TRBV6-4	NA	TRBJ2-2	NA	CASSAWGWTGELFF	TGTGCCAGCAGTGCCTGGGGGTGGACCGGGGAGCTGTTTTTT
TRBV4-1	NA	TRBJ2-3	NA	CASSQDSLRHTQYF	TGCGCCAGCAGCCAAGATTCCCTGCGACATACGCAGTATTTT
TRBV29-1	NA	TRBJ2-1	NA	CSVAPPYNEQFF	TGCAGCGTTGCCCCCCCCTACAATGAGCAGTTCTTC